This T cell receptor beta chain was identified during a study of T cells in Graves' hyperthyroidism and ophthalmopathy. Study-level findings and limits: In simple terms, a model built on 13 V-J features told ophthalmopathy apart from stable hyperthyroidism.

Ophthalmopathy patients had moderate-to-severe active disease, CAS ≥3, NOSPECS ≥4, and disease duration under 3 months. The diagnostic basis comprised clinical symptoms, serum thyroxine and TRAb, thyroid ultrasound and orbital computed tomography. Concerning this clonotype: Its antigen is undetermined.

V lost 3 bases and J lost 1, with 11 bases in between. The CDR3 is made up of 16 amino acids. Germline V gene lookup returns CDR1 SGDLS and CDR2 YYNGEE. From RNA transcripts, TCR beta CDR3 regions were amplified. TCR CDR3 underwent first-round RT-PCR with the HTBI primer set. A single record per CDR3 protein comes from TCRdb applying MiXCR to the multiplex PCR reads. Among about half a million distinct CDR3 sequences listed, less than 25% were seen once. The gene calls are TRBV9 and TRBJ2-6; TRBD1 or TRBD2 may be the D gene (6 bases each). This receptor was identified in a woman in her seventies with Graves' ophthalmopathy. Material for sequencing was blood. In nucleotides, the CDR3 is TGTGCCAGCAGCGGTCAAGGGGGGTCTGGGGCCAACGTCCTGACTTTC. Amino acid sequence: CASSGQGGSGANVLTF.